The clone carrying this TCR beta chain has only one observation. Its matching antigen is unknown. Germline V lookup: CDR1 SGHRS, CDR2 YFSETQ. The CDR3 spans 13 residues. Trimming left V 8 bases short and J 2 bases short, with 13 bases between. These data come from a study of cytomegalovirus exposure and HLA in healthy donors. Here immunoSEQ multiplex PCR was the method, and the copy in TCRdb shows in-frame clones only, minus some. The sample carries about 130,000 clones, about 87% recorded once. General study results and limits: While the bulk of TCR sequences proved rare, some public TCRs turned up in many donors.

This chain connects TRBV5-1 to TRBJ1-2; D may be TRBD1 (6 bases). The TCR comes from a woman aged 25 to 45 in good health and CMV-seropositive. The sequencing input was PBMCs. This chain's CDR3 is CASTGNGNYGYTF. CDR3 nucleotide sequence: TGCGCCAGTACAGGGAATGGGAACTATGGCTACACCTTC.